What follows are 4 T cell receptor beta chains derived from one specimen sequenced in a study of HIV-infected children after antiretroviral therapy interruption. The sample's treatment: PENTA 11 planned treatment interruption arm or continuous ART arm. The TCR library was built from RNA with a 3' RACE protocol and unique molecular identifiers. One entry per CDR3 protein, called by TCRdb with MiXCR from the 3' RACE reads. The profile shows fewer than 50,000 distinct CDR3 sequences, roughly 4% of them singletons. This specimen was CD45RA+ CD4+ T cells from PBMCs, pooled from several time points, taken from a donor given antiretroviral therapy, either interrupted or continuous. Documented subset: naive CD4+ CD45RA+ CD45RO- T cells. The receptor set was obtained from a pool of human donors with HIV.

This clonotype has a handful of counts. CDR3 residues: CASSVLRDSGELFF. The CDR3 bases are TGTGCCAGCAGTGTACTCAGGGACTCCGGGGAGCTGTTTTTT. The rearrangement links TRBV2 to TRBJ2-2; D is possibly TRBD2 (6 bases). Trimming removed 4 bases at V and 6 bases at J, with 12 bases between. Looked up from germline, CDR1 is SNHLY and CDR2 is FYNNEI. This CDR3 has 14 residues.

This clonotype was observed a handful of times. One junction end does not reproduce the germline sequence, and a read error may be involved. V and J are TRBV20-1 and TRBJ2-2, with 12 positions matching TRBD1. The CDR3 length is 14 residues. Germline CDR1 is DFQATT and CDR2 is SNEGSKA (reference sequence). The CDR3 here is CSARDRGLAGELFF. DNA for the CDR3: TGCAGCGCTAGGGACAGGGGGCTTGCCGGGGAGCTGTTTTTT.

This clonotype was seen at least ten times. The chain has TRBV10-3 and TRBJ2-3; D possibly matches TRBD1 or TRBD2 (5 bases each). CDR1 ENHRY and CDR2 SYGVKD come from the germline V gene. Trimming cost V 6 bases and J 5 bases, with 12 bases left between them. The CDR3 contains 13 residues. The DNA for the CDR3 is TGTGCCATCAGCCCCGAGGGGAGAGATACGCAGTATTTT. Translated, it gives CAISPEGRDTQYF.

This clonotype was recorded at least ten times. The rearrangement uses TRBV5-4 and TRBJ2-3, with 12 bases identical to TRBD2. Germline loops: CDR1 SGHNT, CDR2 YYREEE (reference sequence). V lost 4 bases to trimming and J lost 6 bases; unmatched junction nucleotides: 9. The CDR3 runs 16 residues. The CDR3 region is CASSRALAGGVDTQYF. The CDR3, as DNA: TGTGCCAGCAGCCGTGCACTAGCGGGGGGCGTGGATACGCAGTATTTT.